Listed below are T cell receptor beta chains from one sample, sequenced in a study of blood T cell repertoires in COVID-19. The protocol was immunoSEQ multiplex PCR, while the TCRdb copy is restricted to in-frame clones and leaves out a portion. The sample yields about 24,000 clones, about 91% seen once. The sequenced sample consisted of peripheral blood. The receptors here all came from a man aged 65 to 79 with active COVID-19. The CDR3 runs from the conserved cysteine through the conserved F or W. Fields, in order: D gene, clone size, V gene, J gene, CDR3 DNA, CDR3 protein. D genes are given only for firm matches. Size values are once, few and many counts, or a class for expanded clones, and some rows have none.

d_gene: TRBD1; abundance: once; v_gene: TRBV19; j_gene: TRBJ1-5; CDR3nt: TGTGCCAGTAGACCTGACAGGGGCGGCAATCAGCCCCAGCATTTT; CDR3aa: CASRPDRGGNQPQHF
d_gene: TRBD1; abundance: NA; v_gene: TRBV2; j_gene: TRBJ1-5; CDR3nt: TGTGCCAGCAGTCGTAGGACAGGGCCCGGTCAGCCCCAGCATTTT; CDR3aa: CASSRRTGPGQPQHF
d_gene: NA; abundance: NA; v_gene: TRBV6-5; j_gene: TRBJ1-1; CDR3nt: TGTGCCAGCGGCTCCCCCAGGAGGACTGAAGCTTTCTTT; CDR3aa: CASGSPRRTEAFF
d_gene: NA; abundance: NA; v_gene: TRBV7-9; j_gene: TRBJ1-6; CDR3nt: TGTGCCAGCAGCTTAGACCGGGCGGGAGATAATTCACCCCTCCACTTT; CDR3aa: CASSLDRAGDNSPLHF
d_gene: TRBD1; abundance: NA; v_gene: TRBV25-1; j_gene: TRBJ1-1; CDR3nt: TGTGCCAGCAGGGCGACAGGGGGCGCTGACACTGAAGCTTTCTTT; CDR3aa: CASRATGGADTEAFF
d_gene: TRBD1; abundance: NA; v_gene: TRBV2; j_gene: TRBJ2-7; CDR3nt: TGTGCCAGCAGTGTTGGACAGGGCCCCTACGAGCAGTACTTC; CDR3aa: CASSVGQGPYEQYF
d_gene: TRBD1; abundance: NA; v_gene: TRBV5-1; j_gene: TRBJ2-2; CDR3nt: TGCGCCAGCAGCTTGACAGGGGGTATCACCGGGGAGCTGTTTTTT; CDR3aa: CASSLTGGITGELFF
d_gene: TRBD2; abundance: NA; v_gene: TRBV24-1; j_gene: TRBJ2-5; CDR3nt: TGTGCCACCAGTGACCCCCGGACTAGCGGGGGGGCCGGAGAGACCCAGTACTTC; CDR3aa: CATSDPRTSGGAGETQYF
d_gene: NA; abundance: NA; v_gene: TRBV5-6; j_gene: TRBJ2-3; CDR3nt: TGTGCCAGCAGCTTGGCAGGGGAAGGCACAGATACGCAGTATTTT; CDR3aa: CASSLAGEGTDTQYF
d_gene: TRBD1; abundance: NA; v_gene: TRBV5-1; j_gene: TRBJ2-7; CDR3nt: TGCGCCAGCAGCTTGCCGACAGGGGGAGACGAGCAGTACTTC; CDR3aa: CASSLPTGGDEQYF
d_gene: TRBD1; abundance: NA; v_gene: TRBV6-5; j_gene: TRBJ2-2; CDR3nt: TGTGCCAGCAGGCTCGGACAGGTTCCCGGGGAGCTGTTTTTT; CDR3aa: CASRLGQVPGELFF
d_gene: NA; abundance: few; v_gene: TRBV11-1; j_gene: TRBJ1-6; CDR3nt: TGTGCCAGCAGCTTGGGCCACAATTCACCCCTCCACTTT; CDR3aa: CASSLGHNSPLHF
d_gene: NA; abundance: once; v_gene: TRBV7-9; j_gene: TRBJ2-7; CDR3nt: TGTGCCAGCAGCTTAGCCCTGAGCTACGAGCAGTACTTC; CDR3aa: CASSLALSYEQYF
d_gene: NA; abundance: NA; v_gene: TRBV2; j_gene: TRBJ1-3; CDR3nt: TGTGCCAGCAGTGAGCAGGGAATCTCTGGAAACACCATATATTTT; CDR3aa: CASSEQGISGNTIYF
d_gene: TRBD1; abundance: NA; v_gene: TRBV18; j_gene: TRBJ2-7; CDR3nt: TGTGCCAGCTCACCACTGGACAGGGACTACGAGCAGTACTTC; CDR3aa: CASSPLDRDYEQYF
d_gene: TRBD2; abundance: NA; v_gene: TRBV7-9; j_gene: TRBJ2-1; CDR3nt: TGTGCCAGCAGCTTTGGACTAGCGGCTTTCAGCGAGCAGTTCTTC; CDR3aa: CASSFGLAAFSEQFF
d_gene: NA; abundance: few; v_gene: TRBV2; j_gene: TRBJ1-2; CDR3nt: TGTGCCAGCAGTGAAGGACGGAGCTATGGCTACACCTTC; CDR3aa: CASSEGRSYGYTF
d_gene: NA; abundance: NA; v_gene: TRBV16; j_gene: TRBJ1-5; CDR3nt: TGTGCCAGCAGCAGACAGTCCAATCAGCCCCAGCATTTT; CDR3aa: CASSRQSNQPQHF
d_gene: TRBD1; abundance: once; v_gene: TRBV2; j_gene: TRBJ1-4; CDR3nt: TGTGCCAGCAGCAAGGACAGGGGGAATGAAAAACTGTTTTTT; CDR3aa: CASSKDRGNEKLFF
d_gene: NA; abundance: NA; v_gene: TRBV4-1; j_gene: TRBJ2-1; CDR3nt: TGCGCCAGCAGCCAAGAGGAATGGGGGCCCGCGGGCGATGAGCAGTTCTTC; CDR3aa: CASSQEEWGPAGDEQFF
d_gene: TRBD2; abundance: NA; v_gene: TRBV4-1; j_gene: TRBJ2-7; CDR3nt: TGCGCCAGCAGCCCGGGACTAGCGGGGACCTACGAGCAGTACTTC; CDR3aa: CASSPGLAGTYEQYF
d_gene: NA; abundance: NA; v_gene: TRBV11-2; j_gene: TRBJ2-7; CDR3nt: TGTGCCAGCAGCTTAATAGGGGGGGCCTACGAGCAGTACTTC; CDR3aa: CASSLIGGAYEQYF
d_gene: NA; abundance: NA; v_gene: TRBV28; j_gene: TRBJ2-3; CDR3nt: TGTGCCAGCAGTTCTCCCAGCTCCCCCAGGTCGGGCACAGATACGCAGTATTTT; CDR3aa: CASSSPSSPRSGTDTQYF
d_gene: TRBD1; abundance: NA; v_gene: TRBV7-2; j_gene: TRBJ2-4; CDR3nt: TGTGCCAGCAGCCTGGGACAGGGGGCTGGAAACATTCAGTACTTC; CDR3aa: CASSLGQGAGNIQYF
d_gene: NA; abundance: NA; v_gene: TRBV7-6; j_gene: TRBJ2-3; CDR3nt: TGTGCCAGCAGCCAAACGACTTTGAGCACAGATACGCAGTATTTT; CDR3aa: CASSQTTLSTDTQYF
d_gene: TRBD1; abundance: NA; v_gene: TRBV5-6; j_gene: TRBJ1-1; CDR3nt: TGTGCCAGCAGCCTAGACAGGGGGCGGACTGAAGCTTTCTTT; CDR3aa: CASSLDRGRTEAFF
d_gene: NA; abundance: NA; v_gene: TRBV27; j_gene: TRBJ2-2; CDR3nt: TGTGCCAGCAAGGAGCGGGCCACGAACACCGGGGAGCTGTTTTTT; CDR3aa: CASKERATNTGELFF
d_gene: TRBD1; abundance: NA; v_gene: TRBV3-1/TRBV3-2; j_gene: TRBJ1-1; CDR3nt: TGTGCCAGCAGTCCTCAGACAGGGGGCACTGAAGCTTTCTTT; CDR3aa: CASSPQTGGTEAFF
d_gene: TRBD1; abundance: NA; v_gene: TRBV6-5; j_gene: TRBJ2-3; CDR3nt: TGTGCCAGCAGTTACTTTCCGGGACAGGGTTTAGATACGCAGTATTTT; CDR3aa: CASSYFPGQGLDTQYF
d_gene: NA; abundance: NA; v_gene: TRBV2; j_gene: TRBJ2-7; CDR3nt: TGTGCCTGGCGGGACGGGTCATACGAGCAGTACTTC; CDR3aa: CAWRDGSYEQYF
d_gene: TRBD1; abundance: NA; v_gene: TRBV6-5; j_gene: TRBJ2-5; CDR3nt: TGTGCCAGCAGTTATCATGACAGGGAGGAGACCCAGTACTTC; CDR3aa: CASSYHDREETQYF
d_gene: TRBD2; abundance: once; v_gene: TRBV19; j_gene: TRBJ2-1; CDR3nt: TGTGCCAGTAGACCGGCGGGGGGCTACAATGAGCAGTTCTTC; CDR3aa: CASRPAGGYNEQFF
d_gene: NA; abundance: NA; v_gene: TRBV7-9; j_gene: TRBJ1-2; CDR3nt: TGTGCCAGCAGTTTAGACAGTTCTCGGGGTGGCTACACCTTC; CDR3aa: CASSLDSSRGGYTF
d_gene: TRBD1; abundance: few; v_gene: TRBV4-1; j_gene: TRBJ1-5; CDR3nt: TGCGCCAGCAGCCAACCGGACAGGGGGCAGAGCAATCAGCCCCAGCATTTT; CDR3aa: CASSQPDRGQSNQPQHF
d_gene: NA; abundance: once; v_gene: TRBV14; j_gene: TRBJ1-4; CDR3nt: TGTGCCAGCAGCCAAGGGGCGACTAATGAAAAACTGTTTTTT; CDR3aa: CASSQGATNEKLFF
d_gene: NA; abundance: NA; v_gene: TRBV5-1; j_gene: TRBJ2-1; CDR3nt: TGCGCCAGCAGCGAGGGAGAAGAAGATGAGCAGTTCTTC; CDR3aa: CASSEGEEDEQFF
d_gene: NA; abundance: NA; v_gene: TRBV6-4; j_gene: TRBJ2-3; CDR3nt: TGTGCCAGCAGTGAACAGGGCGGAGATACGCAGTATTTT; CDR3aa: CASSEQGGDTQYF
d_gene: NA; abundance: few; v_gene: TRBV2; j_gene: TRBJ1-2; CDR3nt: TGTGCCAGCAGCCCCCGGGGAGGACATCAAGGCTACACCTTC; CDR3aa: CASSPRGGHQGYTF
d_gene: NA; abundance: NA; v_gene: TRBV28; j_gene: TRBJ2-1; CDR3nt: TGTGCCAGCAGTTTGAGGCTCGAGCAGTTCTTC; CDR3aa: CASSLRLEQFF
d_gene: NA; abundance: NA; v_gene: TRBV6-2/TRBV6-3; j_gene: TRBJ2-1; CDR3nt: TGTGCCAGCAGTTACCGCCGCAGGGGCAATGAGCAGTTCTTC; CDR3aa: CASSYRRRGNEQFF
d_gene: NA; abundance: NA; v_gene: TRBV23-1; j_gene: TRBJ1-6; CDR3nt: TGCGCCAGCAGTCAATCGAGTCTCGGCGGTGCAGGGAACTTGGATTCACCCCTCCACTTT; CDR3aa: CASSQSSLGGAGNLDSPLHF
d_gene: TRBD1; abundance: NA; v_gene: TRBV28; j_gene: TRBJ2-7; CDR3nt: TGTGCCAGCAGAGATCGAGGGAACAGGGGATCTTACGAGCAGTACTTC; CDR3aa: CASRDRGNRGSYEQYF
d_gene: NA; abundance: NA; v_gene: TRBV5-5; j_gene: TRBJ1-5; CDR3nt: TGTGCCAGCAGCTTTTACGGTGGTCAGCCCCAGCATTTT; CDR3aa: CASSFYGGQPQHF
d_gene: TRBD2; abundance: NA; v_gene: TRBV5-1; j_gene: TRBJ2-1; CDR3nt: TGCGCCAGCAGCTGGAGGATAGCGGGAGGGTTCTCCCATGAGCAGTTCTTC; CDR3aa: CASSWRIAGGFSHEQFF
d_gene: TRBD1; abundance: once; v_gene: TRBV18; j_gene: TRBJ2-3; CDR3nt: TGTGCCAGCTCACCACCGCCGGACAGGCGCACAGATACGCAGTATTTT; CDR3aa: CASSPPPDRRTDTQYF
d_gene: NA; abundance: NA; v_gene: TRBV5-6; j_gene: TRBJ2-1; CDR3nt: TGTGCCAGCAGCTGGGCGGGACGTAAGGCCTACAATGAGCAGTTCTTC; CDR3aa: CASSWAGRKAYNEQFF
d_gene: TRBD2; abundance: once; v_gene: TRBV27; j_gene: TRBJ2-2; CDR3nt: TGTGCCAGCAGTTTTGCAGCGGGAGGATATGCCGGGGAGCTGTTTTTT; CDR3aa: CASSFAAGGYAGELFF
d_gene: TRBD1; abundance: once; v_gene: TRBV29-1; j_gene: TRBJ2-1; CDR3nt: TGCAGCGTTTGGACAGGGTCCAATGAGCAGTTCTTC; CDR3aa: CSVWTGSNEQFF
d_gene: NA; abundance: NA; v_gene: TRBV5-1; j_gene: TRBJ2-2; CDR3nt: TGCGCCAGCAGCCCTCTCGGCGGTTGGCCGAACACCGGGGAGCTGTTTTTT; CDR3aa: CASSPLGGWPNTGELFF
d_gene: NA; abundance: once; v_gene: TRBV28; j_gene: TRBJ2-2; CDR3nt: TGTGCCAGCAGTTTATTGGAGGGGTACACCGGGGAGCTGTTTTTT; CDR3aa: CASSLLEGYTGELFF